The clone carrying this TCR beta chain has just a few counts. The entry originates in a study of immune characterization of retroperitoneal liposarcoma. One entry per CDR3 protein, called by TCRdb with MiXCR from the PCR reads. The sample has about 10,000 distinct CDR3 sequences; around a third are singletons. Trimming shortened V by 5 bases and J by 2 bases, and 15 bases separated the two germline ends. This CDR3 region has 15 residues. Germline V CDR1 and CDR2: SGHAT, FQNNGV. Sequencing used tumor tissue. The chain combines TRBV11-2 with TRBJ2-5; D unresolved. The TCR originated in a female donor with retroperitoneal liposarcoma. CDR3 DNA: TGTGCCAGCAGCCCGGGCTGGGGAAGTCAAGAGACCCAGTACTTC. Translation: CASSPGWGSQETQYF.